This TCR beta chain derives from a study of T cells in tumors after PD-1 blockade. Study overall: Daily vismodegib 150 mg continued in a subset of anti-PD-1-treated patients.

The CDR3 length is 15 residues. CDR1 and CDR2 from the germline V gene are MNHEY and SMNVEV (reference sequence). The V and J ends lost 4 bases and 4 bases, in that order; junction bases with no gene match: 9. Some clones are missing from TCRdb's copy, which holds only in-frame ones; the method was immunoSEQ multiplex PCR. The sample includes approximately 47,000 clones, more than 65% of them seen just once. This chain uses TRBV27 with TRBJ2-7, with 8 bases that match TRBD1. This receptor was identified in a human donor with advanced basal cell or squamous cell carcinoma (not recorded which). The sequencing here drew on PBMCs, taken before anti-PD-1 therapy. The CDR3 here is CASSSKTGVSYEQYF. The CDR3 DNA is TGTGCCAGCAGTTCAAAGACAGGGGTTAGTTACGAGCAGTACTTC.